Listed below are T cell receptor beta chains from one sample, sequenced in a study of response to subunit inactivated influenza vaccine. Using its own MiXCR run on the RT-PCR reads, TCRdb lists one record per CDR3 protein. The sample consists of about 540,000 distinct CDR3 sequences, under 30% of them appearing once. The same sample was also used in a study of T cells expressing NK-cell markers.

Source: CD4+ T cells sorted from PBMCs, taken about 13 days after vaccination. The receptor set was obtained from a man aged 50 to 59 who received an inactivated influenza vaccine. CDR3s include the opening cysteine and the closing phenylalanine or tryptophan. D genes are given only for firm matches. Clone size appears in some rows only: once, few, many, or a class for an expanded clone.

V	size	D	J	CDR3	DNA
TRBV7-2	few	NA	TRBJ2-2	CASSLVRSTGELFF	TGTGCCAGCAGCTTAGTGCGGAGCACCGGGGAGCTGTTTTTT
TRBV20-1	NA	NA	TRBJ2-7	CSARVAGIDEQYF	TGCAGTGCTAGAGTGGCAGGGATCGACGAGCAGTACTTC
TRBV29-1	NA	TRBD2	TRBJ2-5	CSVRPPLAGLETQYF	TGCAGCGTAAGACCGCCACTAGCGGGGTTAGAGACCCAGTACTTC
TRBV20-1	once	NA	TRBJ2-2	CSARDPDAGNGELFF	TGCAGTGCTAGAGACCCGGACGCTGGAAACGGGGAGCTGTTTTTT
TRBV28	few	NA	TRBJ2-7	CASARGFLLIEQYF	TGTGCCAGCGCCAGGGGTTTCCTACTGATCGAGCAGTACTTC
TRBV20-1	NA	NA	TRBJ1-2	CSARMADSNYGYTF	TGCAGTGCTAGAATGGCGGACAGTAACTATGGCTACACCTTC
TRBV28	few	NA	TRBJ2-5	CASQAGLETQYF	TGTGCCAGCCAGGCAGGGTTAGAGACCCAGTACTTC
TRBV4-2	NA	NA	TRBJ2-3	CASTQGAQADTQYF	TGTGCCAGCACTCAAGGGGCCCAGGCAGATACGCAGTATTTT
TRBV12-3/TRBV12-4	once	NA	TRBJ1-2	CASSRGLVFYGYTF	TGTGCCAGCAGTCGAGGACTTGTGTTTTATGGCTACACCTTC
TRBV10-3	NA	NA	TRBJ2-2	CATKGSVNTGELFF	TGTGCCACCAAAGGGAGCGTGAACACCGGGGAGCTGTTTTTT
TRBV7-2	NA	NA	TRBJ2-2	CASSSQRAGELFF	TGTGCCAGCAGCTCCCAAAGGGCCGGGGAGCTGTTTTTT
TRBV28	NA	NA	TRBJ2-2	CATPSQNTGELFF	TGTGCCACCCCCTCACAGAATACCGGGGAGCTGTTTTTT
TRBV12-3/TRBV12-4	NA	TRBD1	TRBJ1-4	CASSFTGDNEKLFF	TGTGCCAGCAGTTTTACAGGGGATAATGAAAAACTGTTTTTT
TRBV7-9	NA	TRBD2	TRBJ2-3	CASSYTSGGRETQYF	TGTGCCAGCAGTTATACTAGCGGGGGAAGAGAGACGCAGTATTTT
TRBV20-1	few	NA	TRBJ1-5	CSARDVRYNQPQHF	TGCAGTGCTAGAGATGTCAGATACAATCAGCCCCAGCATTTT